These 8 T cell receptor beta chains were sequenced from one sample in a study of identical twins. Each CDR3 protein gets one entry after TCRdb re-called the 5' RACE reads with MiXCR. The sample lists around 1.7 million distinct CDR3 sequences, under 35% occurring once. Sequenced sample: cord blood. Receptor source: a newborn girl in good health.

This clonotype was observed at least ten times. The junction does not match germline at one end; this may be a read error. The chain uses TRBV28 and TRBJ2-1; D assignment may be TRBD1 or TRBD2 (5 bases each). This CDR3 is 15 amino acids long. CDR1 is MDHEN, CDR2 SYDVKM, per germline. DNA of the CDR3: TGTGCTAGCAGCTTCCGGGGCAGAGCCTACAATGAGCAGTTCTTC. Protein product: CASSFRGRAYNEQFF.

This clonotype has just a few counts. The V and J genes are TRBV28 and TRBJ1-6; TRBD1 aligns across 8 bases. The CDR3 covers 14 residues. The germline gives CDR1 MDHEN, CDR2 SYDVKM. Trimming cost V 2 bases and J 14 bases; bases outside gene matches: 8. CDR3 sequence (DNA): TGTGCCAGCAGTTTAGACCACCCACAGGGGGCCCTCCACTTT. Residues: CASSLDHPQGALHF. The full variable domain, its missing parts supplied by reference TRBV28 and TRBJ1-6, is DVKVTQSSRYLVKRTGEKVFLECVQDMDHENMFWYRQDPGLGLRLIYFSYDVKMKEKGDIPEGYSVSREKKERFSLILESASTNQTSMYLCASSLDHPQGALHFGNGTRLTVT.

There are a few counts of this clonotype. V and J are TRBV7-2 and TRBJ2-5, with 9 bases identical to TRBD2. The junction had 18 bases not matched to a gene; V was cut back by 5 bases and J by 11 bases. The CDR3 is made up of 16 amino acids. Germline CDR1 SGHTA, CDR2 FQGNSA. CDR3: CASSPGLALGLNEQYF. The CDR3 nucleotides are TGTGCCAGCAGCCCTGGACTAGCGTTAGGACTGAATGAGCAGTACTTC. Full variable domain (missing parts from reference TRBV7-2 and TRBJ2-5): GAGVSQSPSNKVTEKGKDVELRCDPISGHTALYWYRQSLGQGLEFLIYFQGNSAPDKSGLPSDRFSAERTGGSVSTLTIQRTQQEDSAVYLCASSPGLALGLNEQYFGPGTRLLVL.

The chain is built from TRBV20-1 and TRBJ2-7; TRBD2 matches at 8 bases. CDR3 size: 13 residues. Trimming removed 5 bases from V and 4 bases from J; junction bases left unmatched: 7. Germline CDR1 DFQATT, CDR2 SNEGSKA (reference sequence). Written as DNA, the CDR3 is TGCAGTGCTCCTACAGCGGGGGAGTACGAGCAGTACTTC. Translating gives CSAPTAGEYEQYF.

In DNA, the CDR3 is TGTGCCAGCAGGGGTGAGGTCGTTAGCAATCAGCCCCAGCATTTT. Amino acids: CASRGEVVSNQPQHF. The V call is TRBV5-8, the J call TRBJ1-5, with D unresolved. Between the trimmed V and J ends, which lost 5 bases and 0 bases, there was a span of 12 bases. The germline CDR1 and CDR2 sequences are SGHTS and YDEGEE. The CDR3 contains 15 residues. Variable domain in full (rest from reference TRBV5-8 and TRBJ1-5): EAGVTQSPTHLIKTRGQQATLRCSPISGHTSVYWYQQALGLGLQFLLWYDEGEERNRGNFPPRFSGRQFPNYSSELNVNALELEDSALYLCASRGEVVSNQPQHFGDGTRLSIL.

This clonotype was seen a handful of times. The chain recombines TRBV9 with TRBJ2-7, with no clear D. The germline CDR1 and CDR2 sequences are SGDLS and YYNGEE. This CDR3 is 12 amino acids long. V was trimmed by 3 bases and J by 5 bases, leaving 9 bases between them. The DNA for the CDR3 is TGTGCCAGCAGCGAAAACTTAGACGAGCAGTACTTC. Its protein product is CASSENLDEQYF.

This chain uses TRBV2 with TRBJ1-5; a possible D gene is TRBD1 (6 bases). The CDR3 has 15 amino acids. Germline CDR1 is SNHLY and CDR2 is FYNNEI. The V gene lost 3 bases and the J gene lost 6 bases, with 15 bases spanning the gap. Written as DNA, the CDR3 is TGTGCCAGCAGTGAGAGACAGCCAGGGGCTCAGCCCCAGCATTTT. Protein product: CASSERQPGAQPQHF.

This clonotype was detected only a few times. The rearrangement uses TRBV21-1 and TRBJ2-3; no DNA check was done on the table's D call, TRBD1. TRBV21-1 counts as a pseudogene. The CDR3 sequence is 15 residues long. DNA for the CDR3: TGTGCCAGCAGCAGGGACAGGGGAGTCACAGATACGCAGTATTTT. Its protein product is CASSRDRGVTDTQYF.